What follows is one T cell receptor beta chain and its context. What it recognizes is unknown. These data belong to a study of cytomegalovirus exposure and HLA in healthy donors. About the study: An earlier analysis identified more than 90 million unique TCR beta sequences in about 179 million T cells. General study findings and limits: TCR beta V segments were, for the most part, productive about 90% or about 30% of the time in an earlier analysis. Later work found most CMV-associated TCR beta chains apparently HLA-restricted. Beyond CMV serostatus, there was no information to go on about immune exposure.

The junction had 9 bases not matched to a gene; V was cut back by 5 bases and J by 1 base. The CDR3 contains 16 residues. CDR1 and CDR2 (germline): SEHNR, FQNEAQ (reference sequence). The PCR contained 60 Vbeta and 13 Jbeta primers. Data came from immunoSEQ multiplex PCR; TCRdb stores just in-frame clones and leaves some out. The repertoire holds about 270,000 clones, around 66% seen once, with under 2.5% in the top ten. The specimen was PBMCs. The origin of this receptor is a female donor in good health and CMV-seronegative. The rearrangement joins TRBV7-9 to TRBJ2-3; 7 bases align to TRBD1. CDR3 loop: CASSPSSGQRTDTQYF. CDR3 coding DNA: TGTGCCAGCAGCCCATCCTCGGGACAGCGCACAGATACGCAGTATTTT.